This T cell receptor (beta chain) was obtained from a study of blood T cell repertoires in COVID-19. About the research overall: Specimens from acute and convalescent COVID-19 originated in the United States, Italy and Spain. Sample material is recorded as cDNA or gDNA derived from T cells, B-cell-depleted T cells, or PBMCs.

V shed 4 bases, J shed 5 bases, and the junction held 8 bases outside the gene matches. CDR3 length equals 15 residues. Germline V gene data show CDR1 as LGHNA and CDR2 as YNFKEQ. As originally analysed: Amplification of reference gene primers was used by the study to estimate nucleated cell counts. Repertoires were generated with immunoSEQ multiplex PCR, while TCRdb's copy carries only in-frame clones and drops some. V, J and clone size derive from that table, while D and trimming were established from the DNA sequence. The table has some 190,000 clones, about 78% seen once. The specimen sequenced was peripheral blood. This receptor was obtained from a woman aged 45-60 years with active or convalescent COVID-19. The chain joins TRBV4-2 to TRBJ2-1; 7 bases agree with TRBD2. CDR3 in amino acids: CASSPQRGRHNEQFF. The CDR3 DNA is TGTGCCAGCAGCCCTCAGCGGGGTCGGCACAATGAGCAGTTCTTC.